This entry describes one T cell receptor beta chain. As yet, its antigen is unknown. CD45RO negativity and positive selection for CCR7 defined naive CD8 cells, a population that excluded terminally differentiated effector memory CD45RA+ cells. All donors qualified as healthy HIV-negative adults and had experienced no recent acute infections or vaccinations. The CDR3 has 17 amino acids. The germline V gene has CDR1 GTSNPN and CDR2 SVGIG (reference sequence). V lost 2 bases, J lost 4 bases, and 7 bases stayed unmatched. Several immunoSEQ 96-well plates shared each subset's DNA, each plate a replicate. Libraries were prepared by immunoSEQ multiplex PCR; TCRdb keeps only in-frame clonotypes and omits some of them. The table has about 1,800,000 clones, over 85% seen once. These data are taken from a study of shared clonotypes between healthy human individuals. Study-wide results and limits: Clonotypes that were shared across a handful of donors made up around 5.5% of naive CD4 clonotypes. Generation probabilities were higher for clonotypes shared across all four sorted-subset donors than for unshared ones.

This receptor was obtained from a man between 18 and 29 years old in good health. This chain links TRBV30 with TRBJ2-2; 13 bases map to TRBD2. The sample comprised naive CD8+ T cells sorted from blood. In DNA form, the CDR3 reads TGTGCCTGGAGTTTACTAGCGGGGGGGCTGAGCACCGGGGAGCTGTTTTTT. Amino acid sequence: CAWSLLAGGLSTGELFF.